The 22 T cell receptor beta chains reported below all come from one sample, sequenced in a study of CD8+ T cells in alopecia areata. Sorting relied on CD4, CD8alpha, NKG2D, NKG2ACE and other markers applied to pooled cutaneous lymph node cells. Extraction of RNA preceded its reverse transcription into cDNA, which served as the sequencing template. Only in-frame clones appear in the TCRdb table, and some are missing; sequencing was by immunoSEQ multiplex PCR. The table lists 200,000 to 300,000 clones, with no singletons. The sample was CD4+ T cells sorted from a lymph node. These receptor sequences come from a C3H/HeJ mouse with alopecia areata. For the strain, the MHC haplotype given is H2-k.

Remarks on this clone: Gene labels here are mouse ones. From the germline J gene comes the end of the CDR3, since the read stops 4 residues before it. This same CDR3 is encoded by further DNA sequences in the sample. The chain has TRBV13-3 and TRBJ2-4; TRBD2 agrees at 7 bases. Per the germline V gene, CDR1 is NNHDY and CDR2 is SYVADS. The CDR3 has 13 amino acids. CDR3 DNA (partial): TGTGCCAGCAGCCCTGGGGGAGGAAAC. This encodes CASSPGGGN. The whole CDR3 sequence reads CASSPGGGNTLYF.

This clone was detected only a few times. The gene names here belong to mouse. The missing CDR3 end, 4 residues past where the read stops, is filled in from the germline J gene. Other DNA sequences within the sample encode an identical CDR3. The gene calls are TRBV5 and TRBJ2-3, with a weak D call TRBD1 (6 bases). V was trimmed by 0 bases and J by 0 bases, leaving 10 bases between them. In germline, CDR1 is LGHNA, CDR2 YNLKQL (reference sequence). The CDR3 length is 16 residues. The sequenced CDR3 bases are TGTGCCAGCAGCCAAGATCCAGGGGCTAGTGCAGAA. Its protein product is CASSQDPGASAE. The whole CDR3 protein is CASSQDPGASAETLYF.

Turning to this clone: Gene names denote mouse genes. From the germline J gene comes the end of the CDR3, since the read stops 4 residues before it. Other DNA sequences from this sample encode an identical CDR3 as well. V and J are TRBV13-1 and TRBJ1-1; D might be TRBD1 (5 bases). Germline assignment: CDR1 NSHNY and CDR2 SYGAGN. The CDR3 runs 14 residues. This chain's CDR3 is CASSDVRGGTEVFF. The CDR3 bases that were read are TGTGCCAGCAGTGATGTTAGGGGTGGGACA.

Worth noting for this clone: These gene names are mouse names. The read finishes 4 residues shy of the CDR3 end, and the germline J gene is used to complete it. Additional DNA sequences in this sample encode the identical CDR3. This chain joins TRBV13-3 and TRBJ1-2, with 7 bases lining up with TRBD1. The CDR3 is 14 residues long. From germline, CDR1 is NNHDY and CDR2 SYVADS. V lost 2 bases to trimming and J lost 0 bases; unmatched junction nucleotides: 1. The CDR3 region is CASSETGTNSDYTF. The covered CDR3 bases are TGTGCCAGCAGTGAGACAGGGACAAACTCC.

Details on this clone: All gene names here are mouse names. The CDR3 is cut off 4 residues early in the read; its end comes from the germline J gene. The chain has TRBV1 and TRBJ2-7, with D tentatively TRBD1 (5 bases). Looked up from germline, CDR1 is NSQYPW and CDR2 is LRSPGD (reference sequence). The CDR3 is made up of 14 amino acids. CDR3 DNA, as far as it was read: TGCACCTGCAGTGCAGATCATCAGGGATAT. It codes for CTCSADHQGY. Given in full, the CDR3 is CTCSADHQGYEQYF.

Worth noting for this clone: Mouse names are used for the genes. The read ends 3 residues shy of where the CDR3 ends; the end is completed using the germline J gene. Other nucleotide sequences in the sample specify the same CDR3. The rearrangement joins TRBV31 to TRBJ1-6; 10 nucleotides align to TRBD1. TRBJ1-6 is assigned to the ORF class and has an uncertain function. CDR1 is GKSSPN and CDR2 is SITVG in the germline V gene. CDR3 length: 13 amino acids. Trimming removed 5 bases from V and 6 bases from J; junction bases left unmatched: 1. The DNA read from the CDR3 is TGTGCCTGGGGGGACAGGGGTAATTCGCCC. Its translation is CAWGDRGNSP. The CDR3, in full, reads CAWGDRGNSPLYF.

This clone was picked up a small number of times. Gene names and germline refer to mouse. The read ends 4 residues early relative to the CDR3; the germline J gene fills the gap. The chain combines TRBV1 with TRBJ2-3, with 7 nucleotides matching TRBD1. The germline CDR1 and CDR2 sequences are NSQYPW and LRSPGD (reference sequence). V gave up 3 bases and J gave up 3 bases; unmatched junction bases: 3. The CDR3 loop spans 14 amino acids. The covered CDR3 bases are TGCACCTGCAGTGCGGGACAGATGGCAGAA. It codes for CTCSAGQMAE. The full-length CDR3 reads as CTCSAGQMAETLYF.

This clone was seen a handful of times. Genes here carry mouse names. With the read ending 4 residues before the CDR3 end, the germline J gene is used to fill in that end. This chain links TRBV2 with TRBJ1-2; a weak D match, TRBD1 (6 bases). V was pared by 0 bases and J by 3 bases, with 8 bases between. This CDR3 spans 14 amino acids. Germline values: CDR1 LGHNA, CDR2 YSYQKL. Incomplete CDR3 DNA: TGTGCCAGCAGCCAAGATAGGGGGTACTCC. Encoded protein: CASSQDRGYS. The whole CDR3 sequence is CASSQDRGYSDYTF.

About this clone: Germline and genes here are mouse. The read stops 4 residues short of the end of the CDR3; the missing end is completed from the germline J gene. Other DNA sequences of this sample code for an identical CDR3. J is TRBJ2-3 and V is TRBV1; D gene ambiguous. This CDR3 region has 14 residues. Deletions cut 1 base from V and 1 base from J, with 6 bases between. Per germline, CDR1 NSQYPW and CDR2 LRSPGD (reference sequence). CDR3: CTCSAGLGAETLYF. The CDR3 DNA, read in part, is TGCACCTGCAGTGCAGGCCTGGGTGCAGAA.

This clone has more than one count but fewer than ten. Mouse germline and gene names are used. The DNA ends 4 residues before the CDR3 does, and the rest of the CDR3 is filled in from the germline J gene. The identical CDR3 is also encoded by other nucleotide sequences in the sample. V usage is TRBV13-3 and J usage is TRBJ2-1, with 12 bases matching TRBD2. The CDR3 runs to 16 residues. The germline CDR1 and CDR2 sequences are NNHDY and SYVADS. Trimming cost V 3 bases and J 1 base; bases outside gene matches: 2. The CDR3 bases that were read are TGTGCCAGCAGTGGGGACTGGGGGGCGAACTATGCT. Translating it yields CASSGDWGANYA. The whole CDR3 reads CASSGDWGANYAEQFF.

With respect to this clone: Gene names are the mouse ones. The CDR3 loop is CTCSADVGGPETLYF. The sequenced CDR3 bases are TGCACCTGCAGTGCAGATGTGGGGGGGCCAGAA. The chain links TRBV1 to TRBJ2-3; 9 bases line up with TRBD2. The read ends 4 residues early relative to the CDR3; the germline J gene fills the gap. The CDR3 is 15 residues long. CDR1 is NSQYPW and CDR2 is LRSPGD in the germline V gene (reference sequence). The junction had 2 bases not matched to a gene; V was cut back by 0 bases and J by 4 bases.

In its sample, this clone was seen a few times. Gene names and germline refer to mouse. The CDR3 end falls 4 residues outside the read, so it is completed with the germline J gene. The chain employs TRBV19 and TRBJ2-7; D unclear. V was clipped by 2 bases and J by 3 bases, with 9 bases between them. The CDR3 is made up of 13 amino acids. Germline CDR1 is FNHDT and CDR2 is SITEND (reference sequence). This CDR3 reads CASSMGFIYEQYF. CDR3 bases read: TGTGCCAGCAGTATGGGGTTCATCTAT.

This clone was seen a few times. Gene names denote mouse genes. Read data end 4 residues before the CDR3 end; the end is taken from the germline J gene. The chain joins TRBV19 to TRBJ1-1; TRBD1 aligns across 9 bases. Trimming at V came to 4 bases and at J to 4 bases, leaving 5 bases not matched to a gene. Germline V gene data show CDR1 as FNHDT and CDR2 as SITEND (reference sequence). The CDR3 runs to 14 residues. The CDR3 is CASSFRQGGTEVFF. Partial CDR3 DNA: TGTGCCAGCAGTTTTCGACAGGGGGGCACA.

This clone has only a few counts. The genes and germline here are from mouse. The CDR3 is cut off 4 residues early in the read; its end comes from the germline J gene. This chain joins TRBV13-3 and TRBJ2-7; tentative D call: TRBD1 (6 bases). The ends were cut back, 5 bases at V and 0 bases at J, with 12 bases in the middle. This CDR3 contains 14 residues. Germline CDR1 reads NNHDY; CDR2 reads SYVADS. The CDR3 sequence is CASRRQVSSYEQYF. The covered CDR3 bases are TGTGCCAGCAGACGACAGGTCAGCTCCTAT.

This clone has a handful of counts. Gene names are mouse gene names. CDR3 sequence: CASSRDKQSYAEQFF. The sequenced CDR3 bases are TGTGCTAGCAGTAGAGATAAACAGTCCTATGCT. The chain joins TRBV17 to TRBJ2-1; D is unclear. Coverage ceases 4 residues before the CDR3 finishes, and the germline J gene fills in the end. CDR3 length: 15 residues. The V and J ends lost 0 bases and 3 bases respectively, with 9 bases between them. Germline CDR1 MNHDT, CDR2 YYDKIL.

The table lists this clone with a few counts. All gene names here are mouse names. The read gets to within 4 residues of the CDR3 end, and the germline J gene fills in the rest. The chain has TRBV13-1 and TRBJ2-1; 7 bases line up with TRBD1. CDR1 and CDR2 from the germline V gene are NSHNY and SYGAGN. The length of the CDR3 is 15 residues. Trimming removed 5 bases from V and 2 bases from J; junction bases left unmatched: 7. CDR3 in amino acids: CASSHDRADYAEQFF. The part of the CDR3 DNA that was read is TGTGCCAGCAGCCATGACAGGGCGGACTATGCT.

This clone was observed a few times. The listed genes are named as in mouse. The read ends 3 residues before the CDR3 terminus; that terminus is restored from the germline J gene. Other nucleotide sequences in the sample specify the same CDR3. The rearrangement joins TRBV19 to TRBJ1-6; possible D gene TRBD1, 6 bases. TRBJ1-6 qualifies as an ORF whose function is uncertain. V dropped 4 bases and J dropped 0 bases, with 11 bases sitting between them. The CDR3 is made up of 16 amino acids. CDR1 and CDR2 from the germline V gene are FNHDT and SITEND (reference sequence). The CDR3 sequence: CASSPTGSSYNSPLYF. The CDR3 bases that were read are TGTGCCAGCAGTCCAACAGGGAGTTCCTATAATTCGCCC.

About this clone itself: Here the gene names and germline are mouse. The sequenced part of the CDR3 DNA is TGTGCCAGCGGTGGAATCCGGGACAGGGGGCGCGGGACCTATAATTCGCCC. It codes for CASGGIRDRGRGTYNSP. The whole CDR3 region reads CASGGIRDRGRGTYNSPLYF. The chain carries TRBV13-2 and TRBJ1-6; TRBD1 matches 12 bases. The read ends 3 residues early relative to the CDR3; the germline J gene fills the gap. TRBJ1-6 is designated an ORF whose function remains uncertain. CDR1 is NNHNN, CDR2 SYGAGS, per germline (reference sequence). The ends lost 3 bases at V and 2 bases at J; junction bases unmatched: 12. The CDR3 length is 20 residues.

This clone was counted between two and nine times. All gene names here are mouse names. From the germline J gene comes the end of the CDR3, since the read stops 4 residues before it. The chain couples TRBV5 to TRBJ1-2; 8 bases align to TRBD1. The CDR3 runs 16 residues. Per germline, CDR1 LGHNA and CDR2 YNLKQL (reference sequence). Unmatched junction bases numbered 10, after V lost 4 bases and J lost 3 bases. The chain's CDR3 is CASSPLPGQEDSDYTF. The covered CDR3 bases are TGTGCCAGCAGCCCCCTACCGGGACAGGAAGACTCC.

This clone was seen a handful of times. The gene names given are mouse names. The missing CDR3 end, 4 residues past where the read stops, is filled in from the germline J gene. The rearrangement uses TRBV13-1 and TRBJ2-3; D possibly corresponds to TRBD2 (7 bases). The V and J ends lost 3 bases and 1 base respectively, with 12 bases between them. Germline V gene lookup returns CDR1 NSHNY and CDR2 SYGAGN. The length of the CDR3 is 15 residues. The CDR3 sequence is CASSGGAQGAETLYF. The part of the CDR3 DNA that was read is TGTGCCAGCAGTGGGGGGGCGCAGGGTGCAGAA.

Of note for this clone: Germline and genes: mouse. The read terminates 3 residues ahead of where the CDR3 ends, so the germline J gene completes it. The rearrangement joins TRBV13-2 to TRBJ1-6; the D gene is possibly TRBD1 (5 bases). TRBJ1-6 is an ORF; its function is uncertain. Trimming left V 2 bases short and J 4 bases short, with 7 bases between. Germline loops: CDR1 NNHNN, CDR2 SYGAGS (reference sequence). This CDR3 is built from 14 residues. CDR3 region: CASGEGTYNSPLYF. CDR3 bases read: TGTGCCAGCGGTGAGGGGACTTATAATTCGCCC.

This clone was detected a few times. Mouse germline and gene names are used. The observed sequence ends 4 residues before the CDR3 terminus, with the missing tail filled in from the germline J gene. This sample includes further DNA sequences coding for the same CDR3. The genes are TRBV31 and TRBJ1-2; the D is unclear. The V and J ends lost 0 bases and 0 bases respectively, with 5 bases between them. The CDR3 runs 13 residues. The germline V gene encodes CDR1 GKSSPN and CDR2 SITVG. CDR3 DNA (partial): TGTGCCTGGAGTCTAAATGCAAACTCC. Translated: CAWSLNANS. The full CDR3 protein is CAWSLNANSDYTF.